This T cell receptor (beta chain) is drawn from a study of cytomegalovirus exposure and HLA in healthy donors. The CDR3 totals 15 residues. CDR1 and CDR2 (germline): SGHRS, YFSETQ. J was trimmed by 7 bases and V by 2 bases; bases with no gene match: 4. Concerning this clone itself: Its antigen is unidentified.

Use of 60 Vbeta and 13 Jbeta primers characterized the PCR. Generated by immunoSEQ multiplex PCR, the TCRdb table keeps only in-frame clones and is missing some. The table lists more than 55,000 clones, over 70% of them singletons, with around 3.9% in the top ten. Study-level points and caveats: The study assumed roughly uniform donor sequencing depth for presence/absence analyses.

The TCR originated in a woman aged 40-49 years in good health and CMV-seronegative. Sequencing was carried out using PBMCs. The chain joins TRBV5-1 to TRBJ2-1; 12 bases are a match to TRBD2. For the CDR3, the DNA is TGCGCCAGCAGCTTAGCGACTAGCGGGAGTAATGAGCAGTTCTTC. Translating gives CASSLATSGSNEQFF.